These 10 T cell receptor beta chains originate from one sample sequenced in a study of beta chain features in type 1 diabetes. Expressed TCRB transcripts were sequenced because the isolated RNA had all been reverse transcribed beforehand. Sequencing was performed with immunoSEQ multiplex PCR; in TCRdb, only in-frame clones are kept and a portion is missing. The data hold about 220,000 clones, with about 11% observed a single time. Input material: central memory CD4+ T cells from blood. These receptors were taken from a young man in good health.

This clone was counted at least ten times. The chain employs TRBV28 and TRBJ2-7; TRBD2 aligns across 9 bases. Germline CDR1 reads MDHEN; CDR2 reads SYDVKM. The CDR3 totals 16 residues. Trimming at V came to 4 bases and at J to 3 bases, leaving 10 bases not matched to a gene. In DNA, the CDR3 is TGTGCCAGCAGTTACCCCGGGCTAGCGGGAAGCTACGAGCAGTACTTC. It is translated as CASSYPGLAGSYEQYF.

This clone turned up a few times. The chain carries TRBV7-2 and TRBJ2-7; 11 bases fit TRBD2. Per the germline V gene, CDR1 is SGHTA and CDR2 is FQGNSA. V trimming: 1 base; J trimming: 4 bases; junction bases outside the gene matches: 3. The CDR3 totals 15 residues. The CDR3 nucleotides read TGTGCCAGCAGCTTAGTGGGACTAGCGGTTTACGAGCAGTACTTC. It is translated as CASSLVGLAVYEQYF.

This clone has more than one count but fewer than ten. The chain has TRBV11-2 and TRBJ1-1; D is possibly TRBD1 (5 bases). V gave up 7 bases and J gave up 5 bases, with 23 bases separating them. Germline V gene sequence: CDR1 SGHAT, CDR2 FQNNGV. This CDR3 comprises 16 residues. The CDR3, as DNA: TGTGCCAGCACCCCGCCTGAGAGGGGAGGGCGAACTGAAGCTTTCTTT. Amino acids: CASTPPERGGRTEAFF. The variable domain in full, completed from reference TRBV11-2 and TRBJ1-1, reads EAGVAQSPRYKIIEKRQSVAFWCNPISGHATLYWYQQILGQGPKLLIQFQNNGVVDDSQLPKDRFSAERLKGVDSTLKIQPAKLEDSAVYLCASTPPERGGRTEAFFGQGTRLTVV.

This clone was counted many times. This sequence joins TRBV19 and TRBJ2-5, with D possibly matching TRBD1 (6 bases). This CDR3 comprises 15 residues. The V gene's germline CDR1 is LNHDA and CDR2 SQIVND (reference sequence). Trimming pared 7 bases from V and 3 bases from J, leaving 18 bases between. Here the CDR3 reads CASTPRYRAEETQYF. The DNA of the CDR3 is TGTGCCAGTACCCCAAGGTACAGGGCTGAAGAGACCCAGTACTTC.

The table lists this clone with a few counts. The CDR3 spells CSAYKGDTQYF. The DNA of the CDR3 is TGCAGTGCCTACAAGGGAGATACGCAGTATTTT. The chain employs TRBV20-1 and TRBJ2-3; D is undetermined. V gave up 6 bases and J gave up 5 bases, with 9 bases separating them. Germline assignment: CDR1 DFQATT and CDR2 SNEGSKA (reference sequence). The CDR3 consists of 11 residues.

The CDR3 sequence: CASSEPGGGLSYEQYF. In DNA, the CDR3 is TGTGCCAGCAGTGAACCAGGCGGAGGGCTCTCCTACGAGCAGTACTTC. The gene calls are TRBV2 and TRBJ2-7; the D gene is possibly TRBD2 (6 bases). Per the germline V gene, CDR1 is SNHLY and CDR2 is FYNNEI. V dropped 2 bases and J dropped 0 bases, with 14 bases sitting between them. This CDR3 contains 16 residues.

On this clone itself: An end of the junction differs from the germline gene, which may be a read error. Other DNA sequences within the sample encode an identical CDR3. This rearrangement joins TRBV7-2 to TRBJ2-1, with D unclear. The CDR3 sequence is 14 residues long. CDR1 and CDR2 from the germline V gene are SGHTA and FQGNSA. This chain's CDR3 is CASSLGASSNEQFF. The CDR3 DNA sequence: TGTGCCAGCAGCTTAGGGGCTTCCTCCAATGAGCAGTTCTTC.

The J gene is TRBJ2-7, the V gene TRBV4-2, with D perhaps given as TRBD1 or TRBD2 (5 bases each). This CDR3 comprises 15 residues. Germline CDR1 is LGHNA and CDR2 is YNFKEQ. V lost 0 bases, J lost 3 bases, and 12 bases lay in between. The CDR3 sequence is CASSQDGATLYEQYF. The CDR3 bases are TGTGCCAGCAGCCAAGACGGGGCCACTCTCTACGAGCAGTACTTC.

CDR3 residues: CASSQVAGGLSSYEQYF. DNA of the CDR3: TGTGCCAGCAGCCAGGTAGCGGGAGGGCTTAGCTCCTACGAGCAGTACTTC. This sequence joins TRBV4-2 and TRBJ2-7; 11 bases line up with TRBD2. Germline CDR1 and CDR2: LGHNA and YNFKEQ. The trim removed 3 bases at V and 0 bases at J, leaving 7 bases unmatched. CDR3 length: 17 residues.

This clone was seen repeatedly, ten times or more. The CDR3 spells CASSPTGTSVTNEQFF. For the CDR3, the DNA is TGTGCCAGCAGCCCTACCGGGACTAGCGTAACCAATGAGCAGTTCTTC. This sequence joins TRBV9 and TRBJ2-1; 10 bases align to TRBD2. The V gene end was trimmed by 4 bases and the J gene end by 6 bases; junction bases not matched to a gene: 10. From germline, CDR1 is SGDLS and CDR2 YYNGEE. CDR3 size: 16 residues.